This TCR beta chain emerged from a study of CD4+ T cells in melanoma. CDR3 length equals 15 residues. The V and J ends lost 7 bases and 1 base respectively, with 15 bases between them. In germline, CDR1 is SGHTA, CDR2 FQGNSA. Measured with immunoSEQ multiplex PCR; TCRdb has only the in-frame clones, and not every one. The repertoire holds around 110,000 clones, with roughly 90% as singletons. The sequencing sample was made of peripheral blood. The chain is built from TRBV7-2 and TRBJ2-3, with D perhaps TRBD1 (6 bases). This sequence originates from a human donor with melanoma. CDR3 bases: TGTGCCAGCAACAACAGGGCCGGGGGCACAGATACGCAGTATTTT. Translated: CASNNRAGGTDTQYF. Full variable domain (rest looked up from reference TRBV7-2 and TRBJ2-3): GAGVSQSPSNKVTEKGKDVELRCDPISGHTALYWYRQSLGQGLEFLIYFQGNSAPDKSGLPSDRFSAERTGGSVSTLTIQRTQQEDSAVYLCASNNRAGGTDTQYFGPGTRLTVL.